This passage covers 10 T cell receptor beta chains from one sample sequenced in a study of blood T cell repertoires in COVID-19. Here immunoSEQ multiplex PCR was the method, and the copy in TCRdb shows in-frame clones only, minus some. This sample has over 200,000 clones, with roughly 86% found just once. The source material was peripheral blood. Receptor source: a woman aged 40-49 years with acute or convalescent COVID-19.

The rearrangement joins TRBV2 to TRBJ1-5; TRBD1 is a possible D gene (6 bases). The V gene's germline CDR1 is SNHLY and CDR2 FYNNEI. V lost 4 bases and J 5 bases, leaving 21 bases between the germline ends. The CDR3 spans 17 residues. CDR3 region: CASSGTDTLAGDQPQHF. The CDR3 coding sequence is TGTGCCAGCAGTGGGACAGATACCTTAGCAGGCGATCAGCCCCAGCATTTT.

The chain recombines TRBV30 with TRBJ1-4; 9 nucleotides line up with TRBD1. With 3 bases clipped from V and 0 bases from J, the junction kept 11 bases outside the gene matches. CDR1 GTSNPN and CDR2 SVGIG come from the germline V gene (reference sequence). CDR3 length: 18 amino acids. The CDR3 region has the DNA TGTGCCTGGAGACCCCGGACAGGGGCGATTGCAACTAATGAAAAACTGTTTTTT. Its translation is CAWRPRTGAIATNEKLFF.

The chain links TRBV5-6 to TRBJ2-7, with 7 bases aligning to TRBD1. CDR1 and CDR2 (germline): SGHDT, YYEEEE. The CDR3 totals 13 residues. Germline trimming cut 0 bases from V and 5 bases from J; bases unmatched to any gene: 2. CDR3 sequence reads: CASSLGQGHEQYF. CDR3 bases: TGTGCCAGCAGCTTGGGACAGGGACACGAGCAGTACTTC.

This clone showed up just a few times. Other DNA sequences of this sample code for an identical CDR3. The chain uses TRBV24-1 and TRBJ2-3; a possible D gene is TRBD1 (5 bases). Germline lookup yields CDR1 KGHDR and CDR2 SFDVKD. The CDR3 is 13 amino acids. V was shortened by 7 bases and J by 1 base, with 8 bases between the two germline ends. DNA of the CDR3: TGTGCCACCAGGGACACCCGCACAGATACGCAGTATTTT. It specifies CATRDTRTDTQYF.

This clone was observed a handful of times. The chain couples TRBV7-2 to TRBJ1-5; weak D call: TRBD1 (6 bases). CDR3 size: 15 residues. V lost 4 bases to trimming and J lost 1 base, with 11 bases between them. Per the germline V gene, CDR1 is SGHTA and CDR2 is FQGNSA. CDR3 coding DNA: TGTGCCAGCAGCTCTAAAACAGGGAGCAATCAGCCCCAGCATTTT. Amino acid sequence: CASSSKTGSNQPQHF.

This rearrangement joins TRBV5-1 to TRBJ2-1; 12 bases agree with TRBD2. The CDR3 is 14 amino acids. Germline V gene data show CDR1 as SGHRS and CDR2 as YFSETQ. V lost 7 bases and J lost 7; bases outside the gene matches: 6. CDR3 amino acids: CASALAGGHNEQFF. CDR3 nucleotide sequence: TGCGCCAGCGCCCTAGCGGGGGGGCATAATGAGCAGTTCTTC.

This chain's CDR3 is CASSRGGAQGNQPQHF. For the CDR3, the DNA is TGTGCCAGCAGCCGAGGGGGGGCTCAAGGCAATCAGCCCCAGCATTTT. The chain has TRBV5-4 and TRBJ1-5; weak D call: TRBD1 (6 bases). V lost 4 bases and J 2 bases, leaving 16 bases between the germline ends. The CDR3 has 16 amino acids. Germline-derived CDR1 and CDR2 are SGHNT and YYREEE (reference sequence).

For the CDR3, the DNA is TGTGCCAGCAGCTTATCGGTCGAGGCTCCCTTCCACGAGCAGTACTTC. It is translated as CASSLSVEAPFHEQYF. This chain connects TRBV7-2 to TRBJ2-7, with no clear D. CDR3 size: 16 residues. Trimming pared 2 bases from V and 5 bases from J, leaving 19 bases between. CDR1 SGHTA and CDR2 FQGNSA come from the germline V gene. Full variable domain (outside the CDR3, taken from reference TRBV7-2 and TRBJ2-7): GAGVSQSPSNKVTEKGKDVELRCDPISGHTALYWYRQSLGQGLEFLIYFQGNSAPDKSGLPSDRFSAERTGGSVSTLTIQRTQQEDSAVYLCASSLSVEAPFHEQYFGPGTRLTVT.

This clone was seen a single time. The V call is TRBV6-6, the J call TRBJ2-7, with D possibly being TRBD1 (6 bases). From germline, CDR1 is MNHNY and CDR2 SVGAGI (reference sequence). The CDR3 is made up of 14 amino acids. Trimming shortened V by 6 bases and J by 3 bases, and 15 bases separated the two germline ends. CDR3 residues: CASSFVGASYEQYF. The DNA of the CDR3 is TGTGCCAGCAGCTTCGTGGGGGCGAGCTACGAGCAGTACTTC.

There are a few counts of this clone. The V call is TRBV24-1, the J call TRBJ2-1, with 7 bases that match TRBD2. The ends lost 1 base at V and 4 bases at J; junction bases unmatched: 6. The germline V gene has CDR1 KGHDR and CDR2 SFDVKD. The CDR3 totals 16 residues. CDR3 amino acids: CATSDFNGRRYNEQFF. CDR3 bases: TGTGCCACCAGTGATTTTAACGGGAGGAGATACAATGAGCAGTTCTTC.